The sequence of this TCR beta chain was determined in a study of CD8+ T cells in alopecia areata. As for the study in general: Tofacitinib ran for 6 to 18 months before 6 months off drug.

Reverse transcribed after extraction, RNA yielded cDNA as the sequencing template. Assay used: immunoSEQ multiplex PCR; TCRdb lists only in-frame clones, some missing. The sample includes some 180,000 clones, roughly 63% seen only once; the top ten take around 1.8%. The clonotype originates from a human donor with alopecia areata. Specimen: CD4+ T cells sorted from blood, collected at week 0.

The CDR3 nucleotides are TGCAGCGTTGAAGGACAGGCAGGGGGCTATGGAAACACCATATATTTT. Its translation is CSVEGQAGGYGNTIYF. V gene TRBV29-1 combines with J gene TRBJ1-3; 8 bases agree with TRBD1. Germline values: CDR1 SQVTM, CDR2 ANQGSEA. CDR3 length: 16 amino acids. V lost 1 base and J lost 3; bases outside the gene matches: 8. Full variable domain (outside the CDR3, taken from reference TRBV29-1 and TRBJ1-3): SAVISQKPSRDICQRGTSLTIQCQVDSQVTMMFWYRQQPGQSLTLIATANQGSEATYESGFVIDKFPISRPNLTFSTLTVSNMSPEDSSIYLCSVEGQAGGYGNTIYFGEGSWLTVV.